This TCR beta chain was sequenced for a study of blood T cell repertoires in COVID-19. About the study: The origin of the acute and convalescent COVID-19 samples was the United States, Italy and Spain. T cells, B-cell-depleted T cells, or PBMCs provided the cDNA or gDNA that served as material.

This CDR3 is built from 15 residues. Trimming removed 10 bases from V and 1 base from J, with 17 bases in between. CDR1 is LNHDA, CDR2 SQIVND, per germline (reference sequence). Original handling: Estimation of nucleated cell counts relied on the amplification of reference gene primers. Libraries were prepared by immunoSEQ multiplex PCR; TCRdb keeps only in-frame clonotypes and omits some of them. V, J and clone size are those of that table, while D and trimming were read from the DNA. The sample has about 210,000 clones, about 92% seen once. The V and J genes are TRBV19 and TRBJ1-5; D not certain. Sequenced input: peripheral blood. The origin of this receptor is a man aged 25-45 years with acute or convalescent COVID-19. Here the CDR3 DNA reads TGTGCCACCAACGTCGGGTCCTTGAGCAATCAGCCCCAGCATTTT. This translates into CATNVGSLSNQPQHF.